Listed below are T cell receptor beta chains from one sample, sequenced in a study of ipilimumab plus nivolumab after autologous stem cell transplantation. The assay was immunoSEQ multiplex PCR, and TCRdb's table has in-frame clones only and misses some. The sample carries 43,000 or so clones, over 75% recorded once. Sequencing used PBMCs, obtained in a trial of ipilimumab plus nivolumab as post-transplant consolidation. Receptor source: a male donor with multiple myeloma. Both conserved end residues are part of each CDR3. Each record gives: J gene, D gene, clone size, V gene, CDR3 DNA, CDR3 protein. The D gene is left open where the match is weak. Rows may omit the clone size; those that give it use once, few, many or a size class.

j_call: TRBJ2-7
d_call: .
clone_size: .
v_call: TRBV5-1
cdr3_nt: TGCGCCAGCAGCTCCCAGGGGCCCACCACGTCACTGGAGCAGTACTTC
cdr3_aa: CASSSQGPTTSLEQYF

j_call: TRBJ2-1
d_call: TRBD1
clone_size: .
v_call: TRBV7-9
cdr3_nt: TGTGCCAGCAGCTTACCCGGGACAGCGTACAATGAGCAGTTCTTC
cdr3_aa: CASSLPGTAYNEQFF

j_call: TRBJ2-7
d_call: .
clone_size: .
v_call: TRBV2
cdr3_nt: TGTGCCAGCAGAATGGAGACGTCCTCCTACGAGCAGTACTTC
cdr3_aa: CASRMETSSYEQYF

j_call: TRBJ2-1
d_call: .
clone_size: once
v_call: TRBV5-1
cdr3_nt: TGCGCCAGCAGCCCCGATATTGGAGTGTACAATGAGCAGTTCTTC
cdr3_aa: CASSPDIGVYNEQFF

j_call: TRBJ2-3
d_call: .
clone_size: .
v_call: TRBV6-5
cdr3_nt: TGTGCCAGCAGTTATTCTTGGGGTGCGCCGCAGTATTTT
cdr3_aa: CASSYSWGAPQYF

j_call: TRBJ1-2
d_call: .
clone_size: .
v_call: TRBV28
cdr3_nt: TGTGCCAGCAGGAGTGGGGCGGGGGCGAAAAACTATGGCTACACCTTC
cdr3_aa: CASRSGAGAKNYGYTF

j_call: TRBJ2-7
d_call: .
clone_size: .
v_call: TRBV9
cdr3_nt: TGTGCCAGCAGCCCTCAACCAATTACTACGGCCTACGAGCAGTACTTC
cdr3_aa: CASSPQPITTAYEQYF

j_call: TRBJ2-2
d_call: .
clone_size: .
v_call: TRBV21-1
cdr3_nt: TGTGCCAGCACATCATCTACAGGGCCCGGGGAGCTGTTTTTT
cdr3_aa: CASTSSTGPGELFF

j_call: TRBJ2-2
d_call: TRBD1
clone_size: .
v_call: TRBV5-1
cdr3_nt: TGCGCCAGCAGCTTGTGGGACAGGGGCTTCGACGGGGAGCTGTTTTTT
cdr3_aa: CASSLWDRGFDGELFF

j_call: TRBJ2-7
d_call: .
clone_size: .
v_call: TRBV30
cdr3_nt: TGTGCCTGGCAGGGGTCCTACGAGCAGTACTTC
cdr3_aa: CAWQGSYEQYF

j_call: TRBJ1-2
d_call: .
clone_size: .
v_call: TRBV30
cdr3_nt: TGTGCCTGGAGTGCGGGTTATGGCTACACCTTC
cdr3_aa: CAWSAGYGYTF

j_call: TRBJ2-7
d_call: .
clone_size: .
v_call: TRBV7-3
cdr3_nt: TGTGCCAGCAGCTTAAACCCCGGGGGCATGTGGATCGAGCAGTACTTC
cdr3_aa: CASSLNPGGMWIEQYF

j_call: TRBJ2-2
d_call: TRBD2
clone_size: .
v_call: TRBV25-1
cdr3_nt: TGTGCCAGCAGTGAATGGGTCGGGAGGGACACCGGGGAGCTGTTTTTT
cdr3_aa: CASSEWVGRDTGELFF

j_call: TRBJ2-7
d_call: .
clone_size: .
v_call: TRBV19
cdr3_nt: TGTGCCAGTAGTATCAGCCCCCGGTGGGACTACGAGCAGTACTTC
cdr3_aa: CASSISPRWDYEQYF

j_call: TRBJ2-7
d_call: .
clone_size: .
v_call: TRBV11-2
cdr3_nt: TGTGCCAGCAGCTCAAGGGCCTCCTACGAGCAGTACTTC
cdr3_aa: CASSSRASYEQYF

j_call: TRBJ2-6
d_call: .
clone_size: .
v_call: TRBV5-1
cdr3_nt: TGCGCCAGCAGCTTGGGACTAGTGCCCCCAGGGGCCAACGTCCTGACTTTC
cdr3_aa: CASSLGLVPPGANVLTF

j_call: TRBJ1-1
d_call: .
clone_size: once
v_call: TRBV7-3
cdr3_nt: TGTGCCAGCAGAAGGGACCCTTCGGGTGAAGCTTTCTTT
cdr3_aa: CASRRDPSGEAFF

j_call: TRBJ2-3
d_call: .
clone_size: .
v_call: TRBV7-2
cdr3_nt: TGTGCCAGCAGCTTTGGGGGTCCCCGGACAGATACGCAGTATTTT
cdr3_aa: CASSFGGPRTDTQYF

j_call: TRBJ2-3
d_call: .
clone_size: .
v_call: TRBV18
cdr3_nt: TGTGCCAGCTCACCACCGGCAGGGGCGAGGGATACGCAGTATTTT
cdr3_aa: CASSPPAGARDTQYF

j_call: TRBJ1-2
d_call: .
clone_size: .
v_call: TRBV18
cdr3_nt: TGTGCCAGCTCACCACCGCTATCCACTCTGCCAGGGGCTAACTATGGCTACACCTTC
cdr3_aa: CASSPPLSTLPGANYGYTF

j_call: TRBJ2-4
d_call: .
clone_size: .
v_call: TRBV30
cdr3_nt: TGTGCCTGGAGTGCCAAAAACCTGATAACCAAAAACATTCAGTACTTC
cdr3_aa: CAWSAKNLITKNIQYF

j_call: TRBJ2-2
d_call: TRBD2
clone_size: .
v_call: TRBV7-7
cdr3_nt: TGTGCTAGCAGCCCCACACTAGCGCTAAACACCGGGGAGCTGTTTTTT
cdr3_aa: CASSPTLALNTGELFF

j_call: TRBJ2-5
d_call: TRBD2
clone_size: .
v_call: TRBV28
cdr3_nt: TGTGCCAGCAGCCCTAGCGGGGGACGGGGGGAGACCCAGTACTTC
cdr3_aa: CASSPSGGRGETQYF

j_call: TRBJ1-4
d_call: .
clone_size: few
v_call: TRBV5-1
cdr3_nt: TGCGCCAGCAGCTCCGATGGGGGGCGAGATGAAAAACTGTTTTTT
cdr3_aa: CASSSDGGRDEKLFF

j_call: TRBJ2-7
d_call: TRBD1
clone_size: .
v_call: TRBV7-2
cdr3_nt: TGTGCCAGCAGCTGGGGACAGGGCTACGAGCAGTACTTC
cdr3_aa: CASSWGQGYEQYF

j_call: TRBJ2-6
d_call: TRBD1
clone_size: .
v_call: TRBV10-3
cdr3_nt: TGTGCCATTAGACCGGGACAGGGGGCGAGCTCTGGGGCCAACGTCCTGACTTTC
cdr3_aa: CAIRPGQGASSGANVLTF

j_call: TRBJ1-1
d_call: .
clone_size: .
v_call: TRBV9
cdr3_nt: TGTGCCAGCAGCGTAGCTTGGGGGGACACTGAAGCTTTCTTT
cdr3_aa: CASSVAWGDTEAFF

j_call: TRBJ2-1
d_call: .
clone_size: .
v_call: TRBV27
cdr3_nt: TGTGCCAGCAGTTTGTCAGGACTAACCCACAATGAGCAGTTCTTC
cdr3_aa: CASSLSGLTHNEQFF

j_call: TRBJ1-4
d_call: .
clone_size: .
v_call: TRBV7-9
cdr3_nt: TGTGCCAGCAGCCCTCGGACAGTTAATGAAAAACTGTTTTTT
cdr3_aa: CASSPRTVNEKLFF

j_call: TRBJ2-2
d_call: .
clone_size: .
v_call: TRBV19
cdr3_nt: TGTGCCAGTAGTATTCAACCCGGCACCGGGGAGCTGTTTTTT
cdr3_aa: CASSIQPGTGELFF

j_call: TRBJ2-3
d_call: .
clone_size: .
v_call: TRBV5-1
cdr3_nt: TGCGCCAGCGCCGGGGACCGTGGGACAGATACGCAGTATTTT
cdr3_aa: CASAGDRGTDTQYF

j_call: TRBJ2-3
d_call: .
clone_size: .
v_call: TRBV9
cdr3_nt: TGTGCCAGCAGCCCCCGACAGGACACAGATACGCAGTATTTT
cdr3_aa: CASSPRQDTDTQYF

j_call: TRBJ1-1
d_call: TRBD1
clone_size: .
v_call: TRBV18
cdr3_nt: TGTGCCAGCTCACCCCGGCAGGGGGCTGAAGCTTTCTTT
cdr3_aa: CASSPRQGAEAFF

j_call: TRBJ2-1
d_call: .
clone_size: .
v_call: TRBV7-3
cdr3_nt: TGTGCCAGCAGCTTCGACGGGCCGGAGTTCTTC
cdr3_aa: CASSFDGPEFF

j_call: TRBJ2-7
d_call: .
clone_size: .
v_call: TRBV7-2
cdr3_nt: TGTGCCAGCAGCTTAAGGGGTACGGGGGACGGCGAGCAGTACTTC
cdr3_aa: CASSLRGTGDGEQYF

j_call: TRBJ1-1
d_call: .
clone_size: few
v_call: TRBV27
cdr3_nt: TGTGCCAGCAGCCCGGGACGGCTGAACACTGAAGCTTTCTTT
cdr3_aa: CASSPGRLNTEAFF

j_call: TRBJ2-7
d_call: .
clone_size: .
v_call: TRBV14
cdr3_nt: TGTGCCAGCAGCCAGGGGAACTCCTACGAGCAGTACTTC
cdr3_aa: CASSQGNSYEQYF

j_call: TRBJ1-1
d_call: .
clone_size: .
v_call: TRBV19
cdr3_nt: TGTGCCAGTAGTGAGGATTTGAACACTGAAGCTTTCTTT
cdr3_aa: CASSEDLNTEAFF

j_call: TRBJ2-7
d_call: .
clone_size: .
v_call: TRBV7-2
cdr3_nt: TGTGCCAGCAGCTTAGAGGAAGGACAAAGCTACGAGCAGTACTTC
cdr3_aa: CASSLEEGQSYEQYF

j_call: TRBJ2-6
d_call: .
clone_size: .
v_call: TRBV28
cdr3_nt: TGTGCCAGCAAAGGTCGCGCAGGGGGGGACTCTGGGGCCAACGTCCTGACTTTC
cdr3_aa: CASKGRAGGDSGANVLTF

j_call: TRBJ2-1
d_call: TRBD2
clone_size: once
v_call: TRBV4-2
cdr3_nt: TGTGCCAGCAGCCAAGATCTTAGCGGGGGGTCCTTGGAGCAGTTCTTC
cdr3_aa: CASSQDLSGGSLEQFF

j_call: TRBJ2-3
d_call: TRBD2
clone_size: .
v_call: TRBV6-5
cdr3_nt: TGTGCCAGCAGTTATGCGGGGGGCACAGATACGCAGTATTTT
cdr3_aa: CASSYAGGTDTQYF

j_call: TRBJ1-1
d_call: .
clone_size: medium-sized
v_call: TRBV2
cdr3_nt: TGTGCCAGCAGGGGGGACCGGCCGGGTGCTTTCTTT
cdr3_aa: CASRGDRPGAFF

j_call: TRBJ1-3
d_call: .
clone_size: .
v_call: TRBV9
cdr3_nt: TGTGCCAGCAGCGTAACCGGACAGACCTCTGGAAACACCATATATTTT
cdr3_aa: CASSVTGQTSGNTIYF

j_call: TRBJ1-5
d_call: TRBD1
clone_size: .
v_call: TRBV19
cdr3_nt: TGTGCCAGTAGTACTACAGGGGACCAGCCCCAGCATTTT
cdr3_aa: CASSTTGDQPQHF

j_call: TRBJ2-4
d_call: .
clone_size: .
v_call: TRBV28
cdr3_nt: TGTGCCAGCAGTTTATATGGAAACATTCAGTACTTC
cdr3_aa: CASSLYGNIQYF

j_call: TRBJ2-2
d_call: TRBD2
clone_size: .
v_call: TRBV19
cdr3_nt: TGTGCCAGTAGTAGCGGGGAGGGGTTCACCGGGGAGCTGTTTTTT
cdr3_aa: CASSSGEGFTGELFF

j_call: TRBJ1-2
d_call: .
clone_size: .
v_call: TRBV6-1
cdr3_nt: TGTGCCAGCAGTGAAATATGGGCAGGAGTCAAGCCGGGGGCTGGCTACACCTTC
cdr3_aa: CASSEIWAGVKPGAGYTF

j_call: TRBJ1-1
d_call: TRBD1
clone_size: .
v_call: TRBV5-6
cdr3_nt: TGTGCCAGCATCTCGTCAGGTAGGGGGCCTCCTGAAGCTTTCTTT
cdr3_aa: CASISSGRGPPEAFF

j_call: TRBJ2-2
d_call: .
clone_size: .
v_call: TRBV2
cdr3_nt: TGTGCCAGCAGGGCCCTAGGGGCCGGCGGGGAGCTGTTTTTT
cdr3_aa: CASRALGAGGELFF

j_call: TRBJ1-4
d_call: TRBD1
clone_size: .
v_call: TRBV7-2
cdr3_nt: TGTGCCAGCAGCTCCGACAGGGTCAGCGAAAAACTGTTTTTT
cdr3_aa: CASSSDRVSEKLFF